These 9 T cell receptor beta chains were sequenced from one sample in a study of PD-L1 blockade in urothelial cancer. Sequencing used immunoSEQ multiplex PCR; TCRdb keeps in-frame clones, though not all of them. The repertoire holds fewer than 50,000 clones, about 85% seen once, with 6% to 9% in the top ten. This sample comprised PBMCs, obtained around atezolizumab (anti-PD-L1) treatment. Receptors were obtained from a man in his sixties with urothelial cancer.

The chain has TRBV10-2 and TRBJ1-5; possible D gene TRBD1, 5 bases. CDR3 size: 14 residues. Deletions cut 0 bases from V and 7 bases from J, with 10 bases between. CDR1 is WSHSY, CDR2 SAAADI, per germline. This chain's CDR3 is CASSESGGRQPQHF. DNA of the CDR3: TGCGCCAGCAGTGAGTCTGGGGGGAGGCAGCCCCAGCATTTT.

The chain recombines TRBV7-3 with TRBJ2-5, with TRBD2 matching over 8 bases. CDR1 and CDR2 (germline): SGHTA, FQGTGA. The J segment lost 2 bases and the V segment lost 1 base, leaving 6 bases of the junction unmatched. The CDR3 is made up of 16 amino acids. CDR3 DNA: TGTGCCAGCAGCTTAATGGCGGGGGGCGGTCAAGAGACCCAGTACTTC. Protein sequence: CASSLMAGGGQETQYF.

V is TRBV6-1 and J is TRBJ2-2; 9 positions match TRBD2. CDR1 is MNHNS, CDR2 SASEGT, per germline. The CDR3 is 15 residues long. Trimming at V came to 7 bases and at J to 2 bases, leaving 5 bases not matched to a gene. CDR3 loop: CASTQRGANTGELFF. The CDR3 region has the DNA TGTGCCAGCACCCAGCGGGGGGCCAACACCGGGGAGCTGTTTTTT.

This clone was found once. The V call is TRBV10-1, the J call TRBJ2-3; no firm D call. Between the trimmed V and J ends, which lost 0 bases and 2 bases, there was a span of 6 bases. The CDR3 sequence is 14 residues long. The germline V gene encodes CDR1 WNHNN and CDR2 SYGVQD (reference sequence). DNA of the CDR3: TGCGCCAGCAGTGAGTCGTTAATCACAGATACGCAGTATTTT. Encoded protein: CASSESLITDTQYF.

This clone was recorded once. The CDR3 DNA sequence: TGCGCCAGCAGCCGTACTGGCGGGGGAACCTCGGGGACCCAGTACTTC. Protein product: CASSRTGGGTSGTQYF. This sequence joins TRBV4-1 and TRBJ2-5; 7 nucleotides align to TRBD2. The CDR3 extends over 16 amino acids. CDR1 and CDR2 (germline): MGHRA, YSYEKL. The junction had 15 bases not matched to a gene; V was cut back by 4 bases and J by 7 bases.

This CDR3 is CASSQTHRAAGYEQYF. CDR3 nucleotide sequence: TGCGCCAGCAGCCAGACCCACAGGGCCGCCGGGTACGAGCAGTACTTC. The chain joins TRBV4-3 to TRBJ2-7; TRBD1 is a possible D gene (6 bases). The V gene's germline CDR1 is LGHNA and CDR2 YSLEER. Trimming removed 3 bases from V and 4 bases from J, with 19 bases in between. The CDR3 has 16 residues.

This chain connects TRBV5-4 to TRBJ2-2, with 7 bases matching TRBD1. The V segment lost 3 bases and the J segment 4 bases; nucleotides outside the gene matches: 9. CDR3 length: 16 residues. Per the germline V gene, CDR1 is SGHNT and CDR2 is YYREEE (reference sequence). The CDR3 region is CASSSRTGSITGELFF. Here the CDR3 DNA reads TGTGCCAGCAGCTCTCGGACAGGAAGCATCACCGGGGAGCTGTTTTTT.

This clone was picked up one time. The rearrangement links TRBV10-2 to TRBJ2-7, with 11 nucleotides matching TRBD2. CDR3 size: 16 residues. The germline CDR1 and CDR2 sequences are WSHSY and SAAADI. The ends lost 6 bases at V and 4 bases at J; junction bases unmatched: 11. CDR3 sequence reads: CASRLAGGSGTYEQYF. The CDR3 nucleotides read TGCGCCAGCAGGTTAGCGGGGGGGTCAGGGACGTACGAGCAGTACTTC.

The chain carries TRBV7-2 and TRBJ2-4; a weak D match, TRBD1 (6 bases). The CDR3 loop spans 16 amino acids. The germline V gene has CDR1 SGHTA and CDR2 FQGNSA. V shed 1 base and J shed 0 bases, with 10 bases lying between them. The CDR3 region has the DNA TGTGCCAGCAGCTTAGGAGGACAGCTAGCCAAAAACATTCAGTACTTC. Amino acid sequence: CASSLGGQLAKNIQYF.